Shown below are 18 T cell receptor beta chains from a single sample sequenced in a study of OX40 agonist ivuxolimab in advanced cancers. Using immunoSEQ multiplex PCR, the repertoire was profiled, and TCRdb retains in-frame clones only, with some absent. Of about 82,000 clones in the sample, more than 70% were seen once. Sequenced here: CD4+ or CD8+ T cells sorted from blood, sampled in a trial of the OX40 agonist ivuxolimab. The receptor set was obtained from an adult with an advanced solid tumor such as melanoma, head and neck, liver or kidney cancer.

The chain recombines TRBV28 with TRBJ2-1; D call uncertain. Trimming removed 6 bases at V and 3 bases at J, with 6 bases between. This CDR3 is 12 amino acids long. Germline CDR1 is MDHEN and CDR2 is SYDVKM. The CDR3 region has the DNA TGTGCCAGCAGGACTCTCTACAATGAGCAGTTCTTC. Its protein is CASRTLYNEQFF.

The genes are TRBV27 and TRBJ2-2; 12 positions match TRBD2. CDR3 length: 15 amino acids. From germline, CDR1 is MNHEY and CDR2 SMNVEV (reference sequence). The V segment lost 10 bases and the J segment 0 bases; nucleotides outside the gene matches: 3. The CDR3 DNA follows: TGTGCCACCAGACTAGCGGGGGCGAACACCGGGGAGCTGTTTTTT. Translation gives CATRLAGANTGELFF.

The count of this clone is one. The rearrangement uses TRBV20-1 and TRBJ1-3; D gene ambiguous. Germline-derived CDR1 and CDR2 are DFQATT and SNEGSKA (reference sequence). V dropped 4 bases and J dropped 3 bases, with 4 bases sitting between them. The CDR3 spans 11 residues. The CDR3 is CSAKVGNTIYF. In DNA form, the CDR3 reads TGCAGTGCTAAGGTTGGAAACACCATATATTTT.

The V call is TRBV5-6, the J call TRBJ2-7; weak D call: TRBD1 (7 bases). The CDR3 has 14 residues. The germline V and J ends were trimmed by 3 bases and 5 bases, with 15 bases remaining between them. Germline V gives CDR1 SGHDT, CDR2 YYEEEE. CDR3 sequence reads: CASSYYRGGDEQYF. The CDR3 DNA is TGTGCCAGCAGCTATTACAGGGGAGGAGACGAGCAGTACTTC.

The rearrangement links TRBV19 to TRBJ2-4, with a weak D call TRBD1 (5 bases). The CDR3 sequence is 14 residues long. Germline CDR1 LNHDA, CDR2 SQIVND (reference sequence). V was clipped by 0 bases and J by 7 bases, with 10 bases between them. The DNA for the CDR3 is TGTGCCAGTAGTATAGAGGCAGGGCTGAACATTCAGTACTTC. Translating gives CASSIEAGLNIQYF. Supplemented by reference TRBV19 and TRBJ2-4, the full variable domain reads DGGITQSPKYLFRKEGQNVTLSCEQNLNHDAMYWYRQDPGQGLRLIYYSQIVNDFQKGDIAEGYSVSREKKESFPLTVTSAQKNPTAFYLCASSIEAGLNIQYFGAGTRLSVL.

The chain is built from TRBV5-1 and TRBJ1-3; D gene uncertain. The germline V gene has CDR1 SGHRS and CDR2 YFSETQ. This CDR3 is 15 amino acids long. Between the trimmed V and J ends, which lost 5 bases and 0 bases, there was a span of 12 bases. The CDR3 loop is CASRMGSGSGNTIYF. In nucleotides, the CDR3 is TGCGCCAGCAGGATGGGGTCGGGCTCTGGAAACACCATATATTTT.

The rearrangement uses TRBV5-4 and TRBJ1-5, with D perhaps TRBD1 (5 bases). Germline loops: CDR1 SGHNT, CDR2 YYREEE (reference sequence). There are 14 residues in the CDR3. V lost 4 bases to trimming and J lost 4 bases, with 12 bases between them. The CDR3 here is CASSPGGANQPQHF. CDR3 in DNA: TGTGCCAGCAGCCCCGGCGGGGCTAATCAGCCCCAGCATTTT.

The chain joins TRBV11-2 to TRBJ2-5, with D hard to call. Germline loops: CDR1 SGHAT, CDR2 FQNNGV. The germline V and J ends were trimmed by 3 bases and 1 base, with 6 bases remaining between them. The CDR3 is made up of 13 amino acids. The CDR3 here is CASSLTVQETQYF. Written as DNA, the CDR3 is TGTGCCAGCAGCTTGACTGTCCAAGAGACCCAGTACTTC. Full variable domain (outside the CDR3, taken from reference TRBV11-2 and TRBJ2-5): EAGVAQSPRYKIIEKRQSVAFWCNPISGHATLYWYQQILGQGPKLLIQFQNNGVVDDSQLPKDRFSAERLKGVDSTLKIQPAKLEDSAVYLCASSLTVQETQYFGPGTRLLVL.

CDR3 DNA: TGTGCCAGCAGCTTATGGGGGGACATTCAGTACTTC. This gives the protein CASSLWGDIQYF. The chain combines TRBV7-8 with TRBJ2-4; D might be TRBD2 (6 bases). Germline-derived CDR1 and CDR2 are SGHVS and FQNEAQ. The CDR3 contains 12 residues. Deletions cut 2 bases from V and 8 bases from J, with 7 bases between.

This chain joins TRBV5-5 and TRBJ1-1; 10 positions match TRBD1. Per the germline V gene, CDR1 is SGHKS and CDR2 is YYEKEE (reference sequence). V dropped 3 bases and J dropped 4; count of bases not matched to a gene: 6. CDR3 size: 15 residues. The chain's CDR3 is CASSWHGQGGTEAFF. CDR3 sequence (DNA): TGTGCCAGCAGCTGGCATGGACAGGGGGGCACTGAAGCTTTCTTT.

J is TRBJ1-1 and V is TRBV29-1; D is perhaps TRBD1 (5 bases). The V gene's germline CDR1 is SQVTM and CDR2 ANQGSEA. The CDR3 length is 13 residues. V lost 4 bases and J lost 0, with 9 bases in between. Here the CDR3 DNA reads TGCAGCGTTGGGGGACGTTTGAACACTGAAGCTTTCTTT. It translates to CSVGGRLNTEAFF.

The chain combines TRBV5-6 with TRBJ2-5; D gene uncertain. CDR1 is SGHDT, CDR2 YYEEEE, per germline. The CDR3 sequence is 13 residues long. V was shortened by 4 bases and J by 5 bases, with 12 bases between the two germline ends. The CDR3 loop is CASSRGHLETQYF. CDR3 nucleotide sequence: TGTGCCAGCAGCCGAGGCCACTTGGAGACCCAGTACTTC.

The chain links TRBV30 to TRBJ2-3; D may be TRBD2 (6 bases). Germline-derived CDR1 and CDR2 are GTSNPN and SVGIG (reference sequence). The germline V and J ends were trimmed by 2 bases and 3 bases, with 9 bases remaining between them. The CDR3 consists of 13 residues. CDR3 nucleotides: TGTGCCTGGAGTTACGGAGGGACAGATACGCAGTATTTT. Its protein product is CAWSYGGTDTQYF.

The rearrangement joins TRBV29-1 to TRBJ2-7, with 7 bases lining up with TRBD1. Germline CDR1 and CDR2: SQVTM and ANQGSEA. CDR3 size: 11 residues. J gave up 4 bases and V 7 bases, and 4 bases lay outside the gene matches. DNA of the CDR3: TGCAGCGCCGGGGACAGATACGAGCAGTACTTC. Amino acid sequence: CSAGDRYEQYF.

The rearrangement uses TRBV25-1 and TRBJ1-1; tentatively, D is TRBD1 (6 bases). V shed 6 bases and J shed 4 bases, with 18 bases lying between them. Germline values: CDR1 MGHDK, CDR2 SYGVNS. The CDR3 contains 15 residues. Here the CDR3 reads CASRSVGGSFTEAFF. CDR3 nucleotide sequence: TGTGCCAGCAGATCGGTAGGGGGTTCTTTCACTGAAGCTTTCTTT.

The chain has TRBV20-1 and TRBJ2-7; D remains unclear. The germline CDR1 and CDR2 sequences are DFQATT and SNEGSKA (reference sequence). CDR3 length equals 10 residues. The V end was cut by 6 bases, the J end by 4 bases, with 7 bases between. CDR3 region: CSADLYEQYF. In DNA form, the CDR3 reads TGCAGTGCGGATCTTTACGAGCAGTACTTC.

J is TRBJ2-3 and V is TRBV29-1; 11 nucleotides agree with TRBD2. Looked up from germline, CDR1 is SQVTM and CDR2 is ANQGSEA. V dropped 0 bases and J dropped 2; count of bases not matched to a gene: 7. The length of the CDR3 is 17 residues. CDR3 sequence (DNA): TGCAGCGTTGAAGATCCGGCTAGCGGGGGGACCACAGATACGCAGTATTTT. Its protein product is CSVEDPASGGTTDTQYF.

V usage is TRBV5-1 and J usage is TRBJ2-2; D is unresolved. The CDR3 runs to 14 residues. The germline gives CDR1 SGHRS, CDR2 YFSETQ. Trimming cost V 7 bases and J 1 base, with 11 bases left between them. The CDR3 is CASPKGRNTGELFF. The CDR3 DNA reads TGCGCCAGCCCGAAAGGTAGGAACACCGGGGAGCTGTTTTTT.